These T cell receptor beta chains were read from a single sample in a study of blood T cells in healthy people across ages. Via MiXCR, TCRdb re-called the 5' RACE reads, giving one row per CDR3 protein. The table includes approximately 600,000 distinct CDR3 sequences, approximately 50% detected once. Sequenced input: blood. The receptors stem from a man in his 60s in good health. The CDR3 runs from the conserved cysteine through the conserved F or W. The D gene is left open where the match is weak. Expanded clones are given a class, and other clones once, few, many or no size at all.

>few|.|TRBJ2-4|TRBV5-1
CASSLEGSGGMQYF
TGCGCCAGCAGCTTGGAGGGCTCCGGGGGCATGCAGTACTTC
>.|TRBD2|TRBJ2-3|TRBV9
CASTPGGGDTQYF
TGTGCCAGCACTCCGGGGGGGGGTGATACGCAGTATTTT
>.|TRBD2|TRBJ2-7|TRBV12-3/TRBV12-4
CASSPLMTSGRSYEQYF
TGTGCCAGCAGCCCTCTAATGACTAGCGGGAGATCCTACGAGCAGTACTTC
>few|TRBD2|TRBJ2-5|TRBV20-1
CSATFAAGWETQYF
TGCAGTGCTACCTTCGCAGCGGGGTGGGAGACCCAGTACTTC
>few|.|TRBJ1-1|TRBV20-1
CSAVERGDTEAFF
TGCAGTGCCGTAGAACGGGGGGACACTGAAGCTTTCTTT
>once|.|TRBJ2-7|TRBV9
CASSPRGLATYEQYF
TGTGCCAGCAGCCCCCGCGGACTGGCAACCTACGAGCAGTACTTC
>.|TRBD1|TRBJ1-1|TRBV6-4
CASSDSRRTGSTEAFF
TGTGCCAGCAGTGACTCGAGAAGGACAGGGTCCACTGAAGCTTTCTTT
>.|TRBD2|TRBJ2-5|TRBV3-1
CASSQAGGQFRETQYF
TGTGCCAGCAGCCAGGCGGGGGGGCAATTCAGGGAGACCCAGTACTTC
>few|.|TRBJ2-7|TRBV6-5
CASSYSRGSYEQYF
TGTGCCAGCAGTTACTCCAGGGGCTCCTACGAGCAGTACTTC
>.|TRBD2|TRBJ2-5|TRBV7-2
CASSLATSGGQETQYF
TGTGCCAGCAGCTTAGCGACTAGCGGGGGCCAAGAGACCCAGTACTTC
>.|.|TRBJ1-4|TRBV7-6
CASSLRDLATNEKLFF
TGTGCCAGCAGCCTTCGGGATCTTGCAACTAATGAAAAACTGTTTTTT
>once|.|TRBJ1-6|TRBV6-1
CATPSGDHHNSPLHF
TGTGCCACGCCGAGCGGAGACCACCATAATTCACCCCTCCACTTT
>few|.|TRBJ2-4|TRBV10-2
CASSDQTVAKNIQYF
TGCGCCAGCAGTGACCAGACCGTAGCCAAAAACATTCAGTACTTC
>.|TRBD1|TRBJ2-1|TRBV27
CASTRTGGEQFF
TGTGCCAGCACTAGGACAGGGGGTGAGCAGTTCTTC
>.|TRBD1|TRBJ2-3|TRBV5-1
CASSFQDRSTDTQYF
TGCGCCAGCAGCTTCCAGGACAGGAGCACAGATACGCAGTATTTT
>many|.|TRBJ2-7|TRBV2
CASSLQDYEQYF
TGTGCCAGCAGTCTCCAGGACTACGAGCAGTACTTC
>.|TRBD2|TRBJ2-3|TRBV7-2
CASSPELGGGPRTDTQYF
TGTGCCAGCAGCCCTGAGCTCGGCGGGGGTCCTCGCACAGATACGCAGTATTTT
>.|TRBD1|TRBJ2-6|TRBV5-1
CASSAGGTGLSGANVLTF
TGCGCCAGCAGCGCTGGTGGGACAGGGCTCTCTGGGGCCAACGTCCTGACTTTC
>few|TRBD2|TRBJ2-1|TRBV20-1
CSASKRGYNEQFF
TGCAGTGCTAGCAAGCGGGGCTACAATGAGCAGTTCTTC
>.|.|TRBJ2-5|TRBV7-2
CANGRSSQETQYF
TGTGCCAACGGGCGGAGCAGCCAAGAGACCCAGTACTTC
>.|TRBD1|TRBJ2-1|TRBV5-4
CASSRDRGANEQFF
TGTGCCAGCAGCAGGGACAGGGGGGCAAATGAGCAGTTCTTC
>.|.|TRBJ1-6|TRBV20-1
CSARPGPDSPLHF
TGCAGTGCTAGGCCCGGGCCGGATTCACCCCTCCACTTT
>.|.|TRBJ2-7|TRBV11-1
CASSLAIQPYEQYF
TGTGCCAGCAGCCTAGCGATACAGCCCTACGAGCAGTACTTC
>.|TRBD2|TRBJ2-1|TRBV29-1
CSGEGAGDSYNEQFF
TGCAGCGGGGAGGGAGCGGGGGACTCCTACAATGAGCAGTTCTTC
>.|.|TRBJ1-2|TRBV20-1
CSAVTGGSYGYTF
TGCAGTGCTGTCACAGGCGGATCCTATGGCTACACCTTC
>few|TRBD2|TRBJ2-7|TRBV3-1
CASSHERGSYEQYF
TGTGCCAGCAGTCATGAGCGGGGTTCCTACGAGCAGTACTTC
>.|.|TRBJ1-6|TRBV20-1
CSASVISRGSSYNSPLHF
TGCAGTGCTAGTGTAATTTCTAGGGGCAGCTCCTATAATTCACCCCTCCACTTT
>.|TRBD1|TRBJ1-2|TRBV6-1
CASSRTGTSYGYTF
TGTGCCAGCAGTCGGACAGGGACCTCCTATGGCTACACCTTC
>.|.|TRBJ1-2|TRBV5-1
CASSAGVIANYGYTF
TGCGCCAGCAGCGCAGGGGTAATCGCTAACTATGGCTACACCTTC
>.|.|TRBJ2-4|TRBV12-3/TRBV12-4
CASSPGPPQNIQYF
TGTGCCAGCAGTCCGGGACCCCCTCAAAACATTCAGTACTTC
>few|.|TRBJ2-7|TRBV7-6
CASSLGGAEFDEQYF
TGTGCCAGCAGCCTAGGGGGGGCCGAGTTCGACGAGCAGTACTTC
>.|TRBD2|TRBJ2-5|TRBV12-3/TRBV12-4
CASSLPGTSGVETQYF
TGTGCCAGCAGTTTACCCGGGACTAGCGGGGTCGAGACCCAGTACTTC
>few|.|TRBJ1-2|TRBV3-1
CASSQVGGYGYTF
TGTGCCAGCAGCCAAGTTGGGGGCTATGGCTACACCTTC
>.|TRBD1|TRBJ1-5|TRBV3-1
CASSRGDRDYNQPQHF
TGTGCCAGCAGCCGCGGGGACAGGGACTATAATCAGCCCCAGCATTTT
>few|.|TRBJ2-5|TRBV20-1
CSARVLGGAFQETQYF
TGCAGTGCTAGAGTGCTTGGAGGGGCCTTCCAAGAGACCCAGTACTTC
>.|TRBD1|TRBJ1-4|TRBV6-5
CASRKTGVGKLFF
TGTGCCAGCAGAAAGACAGGGGTGGGAAAACTGTTTTTT
>few|.|TRBJ2-4|TRBV19
CASTTGTSLKNIQYF
TGTGCCAGTACCACCGGGACATCCTTAAAAAACATTCAGTACTTC